Included here is one T cell receptor beta chain sequence, with context. This CDR3 is built from 14 residues. V lost 1 base and J lost 4; bases outside the gene matches: 3. Germline CDR1 and CDR2: LGHNT and FRNRAP. Residents of under 25 US areas, aged about 18 to 95 years, made up the participants. The source of the sample is a study of blood T cell repertoires in COVID-19. TCRdb's table, derived via immunoSEQ multiplex PCR, lists solely in-frame clones and lacks some. The sample lists over 250,000 clones; roughly 80% were seen once. The receptor comes from a man between 35 and 55 years old who had been exposed to COVID-19. The sample comprised PBMCs or T cells enriched from blood (not recorded which). The V and J genes are TRBV12-5 and TRBJ2-7; TRBD1 matches at 8 bases. The CDR3 DNA is TGTGCTAGTGGTTTGGGGCAGGGGGCGTACGAGCAGTACTTC. Amino acid sequence: CASGLGQGAYEQYF.